This T cell receptor beta chain emerged from a study of blood T cell repertoires in COVID-19. Study at large: The origin of the acute and convalescent COVID-19 samples was the United States, Italy and Spain. T cells, B-cell-depleted T cells, or PBMCs provided the cDNA or gDNA that served as material.

Sequenced by immunoSEQ multiplex PCR; TCRdb stores in-frame clones only, minus some. The sample has 150,000 to 200,000 clones, about 82% seen once. This clone was counted between two and nine times. This CDR3 has 16 amino acids. The ends were cut back, 0 bases at V and 0 bases at J, with 10 bases in the middle. CDR1 and CDR2 from the germline V gene are SGHRS and YFSETQ. This chain uses TRBV5-1 with TRBJ2-1; the D gene is possibly TRBD2 (6 bases). The clonotype comes from a woman in her twenties or thirties with acute or convalescent COVID-19. What was sequenced was peripheral blood. The CDR3 loop reads CASSLVRSGSYNEQFF. As DNA, the CDR3 is TGCGCCAGCAGCTTGGTGCGTAGCGGCTCCTACAATGAGCAGTTCTTC.